This T cell receptor (beta chain) was identified in a study of neurological immune-mediated disorders. TCRdb analysed the 5' RACE reads with MiXCR anew, one entry per CDR3 protein. The sample has some 45,000 distinct CDR3 sequences; around 13% are singletons. Time point specified: longitudinal time-point 2. V was clipped by 4 bases and J by 9 bases; unmatched bases: 6. The CDR3 has 13 residues. Germline V gives CDR1 MGHDK, CDR2 SYGVNS. The sequencing input was PBMCs. This TCR came from a male donor with HTLV-1-associated myelopathy (HAM/TSP). The rearrangement uses TRBV25-1 and TRBJ1-5, with TRBD1 matching 7 bases. The CDR3 sequence is CASSVTGAPPQHF. The CDR3 DNA sequence: TGTGCCAGCAGTGTAACAGGGGCCCCGCCCCAGCATTTT.